The clone carrying this TCR beta chain turned up a few times. This entry is derived from a study of blood T cell repertoires in COVID-19. The overall study: COVID-19 samples from acute and convalescent phases originated in the United States, Italy and Spain. In each case, the material was cDNA or gDNA derived from T cells, B-cell-depleted T cells, or PBMCs.

The authors' processing: The assay estimated nucleated cells by amplifying reference gene primers. Profiling relied on immunoSEQ multiplex PCR, and the TCRdb table lists in-frame clones only, not all of them. V, J and clone size are taken as reported in that table, and D and trimming were inferred from the DNA itself. The repertoire consists of approximately 90,000 clones, with around 80% occurring once and the leading ten covering 25% to 40%. The CDR3 extends over 16 amino acids. Between the trimmed V and J ends, which lost 3 bases and 3 bases, there was a span of 18 bases. CDR1 is DFQATT, CDR2 SNEGSKA, per germline (reference sequence).

This sequence joins TRBV20-1 and TRBJ2-1; TRBD1 might be the D (7 bases). This sequence was found in a woman aged 80 or over with active or convalescent COVID-19. Sequencing was done on a sample of peripheral blood. The CDR3 sequence is CSASLPQGGFYNEQFF. The CDR3 nucleotides read TGCAGTGCTAGTTTACCTCAGGGGGGATTCTACAATGAGCAGTTCTTC.